Each of the 30 T cell receptor beta chains below was sequenced from the same sample in a study of CD8 T cells in ankylosing spondylitis. No antigen has been identified for these receptors. TCRdb fed the 5' RACE reads into MiXCR, producing one record per CDR3 protein. There are a few hundred thousand distinct CDR3 sequences in the sample; roughly 13% occur only once, and approximately 7% lies in the top ten. Study outcomes and limitations: A TCR beta motif of eight highly homologous variants appeared characteristic of ankylosing spondylitis blood.

The specimen was blood, either unsorted or a sorted T cell fraction (not recorded which). The receptor source for this set is a male donor with ankylosing spondylitis.

This clonotype was counted between two and nine times. The CDR3 loop is CSAKPGTGGAGELFF. The CDR3 nucleotides read TGCAGTGCTAAGCCCGGGACAGGGGGCGCCGGGGAGCTGTTTTTT. This sequence joins TRBV20-1 and TRBJ2-2, with TRBD1 matching over 12 bases. The CDR3 covers 15 residues. V gave up 4 bases and J gave up 6 bases; unmatched junction bases: 6. Germline V lookup: CDR1 DFQATT, CDR2 SNEGSKA (reference sequence).

In its sample, this clonotype was seen many times. The chain couples TRBV12-3 or TRBV12-4 to TRBJ2-2, with a possible D match to TRBD2 (6 bases). Trimming shortened V by 6 bases and J by 6 bases, and 17 bases separated the two germline ends. The CDR3 extends over 15 amino acids. CDR3 in amino acids: CASSSDPGVPGELFF. The CDR3 region has the DNA TGTGCCAGCAGCTCGGACCCGGGAGTTCCCGGGGAGCTGTTTTTT.

The V and J genes are TRBV5-1 and TRBJ2-3, with TRBD1 as a possible D gene (6 bases). Germline V lookup: CDR1 SGHRS, CDR2 YFSETQ. V dropped 4 bases and J dropped 3 bases, with 18 bases sitting between them. The CDR3 spans 16 residues. CDR3 sequence reads: CASSLEGVEGTDTQYF. CDR3 coding DNA: TGCGCCAGCAGCCTAGAGGGGGTCGAAGGTACAGATACGCAGTATTTT.

The count of this clonotype is one. The chain recombines TRBV15 with TRBJ2-1; no clear D. The CDR3 length is 15 residues. Deletions cut 4 bases from V and 8 bases from J, with 18 bases between. CDR1 is LNHNV, CDR2 YYDKDF, per germline (reference sequence). The CDR3 nucleotides are TGTGCCACCAGCAAAGAGCCCCGGTCGGACCATGAGCAGTTCTTC. Its translation is CATSKEPRSDHEQFF.

This clonotype was found many times. The chain recombines TRBV12-3 or TRBV12-4 with TRBJ2-1; D is unclear. V dropped 7 bases and J dropped 3 bases, with 10 bases sitting between them. The CDR3 is 13 residues long. The CDR3 region has the DNA TGTGCCAGCACCCTGCCCTTCTACAATGAGCAGTTCTTC. Protein sequence: CASTLPFYNEQFF.

To note about this clonotype: Since a much larger clone is just one base distant, this may be a read error. The chain combines TRBV19 with TRBJ2-1; D is unclear. Germline assignment: CDR1 LNHDA and CDR2 SQIVND (reference sequence). CDR3 length: 11 residues. V was trimmed by 3 bases and J by 6 bases, leaving 3 bases between them. The CDR3 region is CASSIINEQFF. CDR3 DNA: TGTGCCAGTAGTATCATCAATGAGCAGTTCTTC.

This clonotype was observed a few times. The rearrangement uses TRBV20-1 and TRBJ2-1; 9 bases are a match to TRBD2. J was trimmed by 5 bases and V by 3 bases; bases with no gene match: 2. Germline V gene lookup returns CDR1 DFQATT and CDR2 SNEGSKA (reference sequence). There are 13 residues in the CDR3. CDR3 nucleotide sequence: TGCAGTGCTAGTATAGCGGGAGACAATGAGCAGTTCTTC. Translation: CSASIAGDNEQFF.

This clonotype has just a few counts. The chain joins TRBV5-1 to TRBJ2-5, with D possibly TRBD2 on 5 matching bases. The V gene lost 6 bases and the J gene lost 4 bases, with 19 bases spanning the gap. The CDR3 runs to 15 residues. CDR1 is SGHRS, CDR2 YFSETQ, per germline. CDR3 sequence: CASKVSTADAETQYF. Written as DNA, the CDR3 is TGCGCCAGCAAGGTTAGCACAGCGGACGCAGAGACCCAGTACTTC.

This clonotype was recorded at least ten times. A read error may produce the germline difference seen at one junction end. The chain employs TRBV20-1 and TRBJ2-1, with a weak D call TRBD1 (6 bases). The CDR3 loop spans 10 amino acids. The germline gives CDR1 DFQATT, CDR2 SNEGSKA (reference sequence). The CDR3 is CSFSGARRDF. The CDR3, as DNA: TGCAGTTTCTCAGGGGCGCGGCGAGACTTC.

This clonotype was counted ten times or more. The genes are TRBV3-1 and TRBJ2-7; D might be TRBD2 (6 bases). This CDR3 comprises 13 residues. Germline assignment: CDR1 LGHDT and CDR2 YNNKEL (reference sequence). Trimming took off 4 bases at V and 3 bases at J, with 10 bases between the two ends. CDR3 nucleotides: TGTGCCAGCAGCCCGGGAGAGATCTACGAGCAGTACTTC. It encodes CASSPGEIYEQYF.

The gene calls are TRBV5-4 and TRBJ2-4, with D tentatively TRBD1 (6 bases). Germline V gives CDR1 SGHNT, CDR2 YYREEE (reference sequence). Trimming removed 0 bases from V and 7 bases from J, with 8 bases in between. The CDR3 loop spans 13 amino acids. The CDR3 DNA reads TGTGCCAGCAGCTTGGAGGGGGTGAACATTCAGTACTTC. Translating it yields CASSLEGVNIQYF.

This clonotype was seen a few times. This sequence joins TRBV20-1 and TRBJ1-4; possibly TRBD1 for D (6 bases). The germline V gene has CDR1 DFQATT and CDR2 SNEGSKA (reference sequence). V was cut by 3 bases and J by 3 bases, with 14 bases left in between. The CDR3 contains 15 residues. The CDR3 DNA is TGCAGTGCTAGTGGGGGGGGGCTGGCTAATGAAAAACTGTTTTTT. It yields the protein CSASGGGLANEKLFF.

The chain carries TRBV6-5 and TRBJ2-5; D is uncertain. The CDR3 is 12 residues long. V gave up 6 bases and J gave up 7 bases, with 12 bases separating them. Looked up from germline, CDR1 is MNHEY and CDR2 is SVGAGI. For the CDR3, the DNA is TGTGCCAGCAGCCGCCCCCCGGGGACCCAGTACTTC. This codes for CASSRPPGTQYF.

This clonotype was seen a handful of times. The genes are TRBV20-1 and TRBJ1-5; 9 positions agree with TRBD1. Losses at the gene ends were 8 bases for V and 4 bases for J; bases not matched to a gene: 6. From germline, CDR1 is DFQATT and CDR2 SNEGSKA (reference sequence). The CDR3 has 13 amino acids. Written as DNA, the CDR3 is TGCAGTACGGGGGACAGGGTTAATCAGCCCCAGCATTTT. This gives the protein CSTGDRVNQPQHF.

This clonotype was seen many times. J is TRBJ1-2 and V is TRBV10-3; a weak D match, TRBD1 (6 bases). Germline CDR1 and CDR2: ENHRY and SYGVKD. Trimming took 10 bases from V and 3 from J, leaving 15 bases between them. The CDR3 loop spans 13 amino acids. DNA for the CDR3: TGTGCCACCAAACAGGGATCAGACTATGGCTACACCTTC. Protein: CATKQGSDYGYTF.

The chain is built from TRBV7-9 and TRBJ2-1; TRBD1 agrees at 12 bases. Germline V gene lookup returns CDR1 SEHNR and CDR2 FQNEAQ (reference sequence). V lost 4 bases and J lost 8; bases outside the gene matches: 12. This CDR3 has 17 residues. CDR3 nucleotide sequence: TGTGCCAGCAGCTCCGGATTTGGGACAGGGGGCCGAGATGAGCAGTTCTTC. This gives the protein CASSSGFGTGGRDEQFF.

This chain links TRBV5-1 with TRBJ2-5; TRBD1 agrees at 7 bases. This CDR3 region has 15 residues. CDR1 is SGHRS and CDR2 is YFSETQ in the germline V gene. V was clipped by 0 bases and J by 3 bases; unmatched bases: 5. Written as DNA, the CDR3 is TGCGCCAGCAGCTTGGGACAGGGTATGGAAGAGACCCAGTACTTC. It yields the protein CASSLGQGMEETQYF.

This clonotype was seen ten or more times. V gene TRBV28 combines with J gene TRBJ1-5; D is unresolved. V lost 2 bases, J lost 5 bases, and 13 bases lay in between. The CDR3 covers 15 residues. Per germline, CDR1 MDHEN and CDR2 SYDVKM. CDR3 amino acids: CASSLIQRYYQPQHF. Written as DNA, the CDR3 is TGTGCCAGCAGTTTAATCCAAAGGTATTATCAGCCCCAGCATTTT.

The sample holds many counts of this clonotype. The junction departs from germline at one end; a sequencing error may be responsible. V and J are TRBV2 and TRBJ2-1; the D is unclear. The CDR3 covers 13 residues. The germline V gene encodes CDR1 SNHLY and CDR2 FYNNEI. The CDR3, as DNA: TGCGCCAGCAGTGGCGACTCCTACAATGAGCAGTTCTTC. It codes for CASSGDSYNEQFF.

The chain combines TRBV9 with TRBJ2-7, with 10 nucleotides matching TRBD2. This CDR3 is 14 amino acids long. The germline CDR1 and CDR2 sequences are SGDLS and YYNGEE. Trimming cost V 4 bases and J 4 bases; bases outside gene matches: 5. CDR3 sequence (DNA): TGTGCCAGCAGCATTTCTAGCGGGAGTTACGAGCAGTACTTC. Translated, it gives CASSISSGSYEQYF.

This clonotype was detected many times. This rearrangement joins TRBV12-3 or TRBV12-4 to TRBJ2-5; D unresolved. The V end was cut by 3 bases, the J end by 4 bases, with 9 bases between. The CDR3 is 13 residues long. The CDR3 region has the DNA TGTGCCAGCAGTTTCCAACCGGGAGAGACCCAGTACTTC. This encodes CASSFQPGETQYF.

J is TRBJ1-1 and V is TRBV5-5; D is unresolved. The germline V gene encodes CDR1 SGHKS and CDR2 YYEKEE (reference sequence). This CDR3 spans 13 amino acids. V was cut by 5 bases and J by 5 bases, with 13 bases left in between. The CDR3 protein is CASREEVGTEAFF. Here the CDR3 DNA reads TGTGCCAGCAGGGAAGAAGTAGGGACTGAAGCTTTCTTT.

The chain combines TRBV7-8 with TRBJ2-1; tentatively, D is TRBD1 (5 bases). The CDR3 length is 17 residues. Between the trimmed V and J ends, which lost 5 bases and 7 bases, there was a span of 24 bases. Germline CDR1 reads SGHVS; CDR2 reads FQNEAQ. CDR3 loop: CASSQQGHGPPLNEQFF. The CDR3, as DNA: TGTGCCAGCAGCCAACAAGGACACGGCCCCCCCTTGAATGAGCAGTTCTTC.

The chain has TRBV5-1 and TRBJ1-6; perhaps TRBD1 as D (6 bases). Germline values: CDR1 SGHRS, CDR2 YFSETQ. This CDR3 contains 15 residues. Trimming removed 4 bases at V and 9 bases at J, with 17 bases between. The CDR3 protein is CASSPEGGVGSPLHF. CDR3 nucleotide sequence: TGCGCCAGCAGCCCCGAGGGGGGAGTCGGTTCACCCCTCCACTTT.

The V and J genes are TRBV2 and TRBJ2-1, with 12 positions matching TRBD2. J gave up 7 bases and V 6 bases, and 4 bases lay outside the gene matches. The germline V gene encodes CDR1 SNHLY and CDR2 FYNNEI. This CDR3 spans 14 amino acids. CDR3 sequence: CASSGTSGWNEQFF. In DNA form, the CDR3 reads TGTGCCAGCAGCGGGACTAGCGGGTGGAATGAGCAGTTCTTC.

This clonotype occurred a few times. The rearrangement uses TRBV7-2 and TRBJ2-1; tentative D call: TRBD2 (5 bases). The V end was cut by 5 bases, the J end by 0 bases, with 14 bases between. The CDR3 totals 16 residues. CDR1 SGHTA and CDR2 FQGNSA come from the germline V gene. The CDR3 DNA reads as TGTGCCAGCAGCAACTCACTAGTCAGCTCCTACAATGAGCAGTTCTTC. The encoded protein is CASSNSLVSSYNEQFF.

This clonotype was seen ten or more times. V gene TRBV12-3 or TRBV12-4 combines with J gene TRBJ2-1; TRBD2 aligns across 8 bases. Unmatched junction bases numbered 12, after V lost 1 base and J lost 10 bases. The CDR3 covers 16 residues. The CDR3 nucleotides read TGTGCCAGCAGTTTAGGCGGGGGGAGGTTCGTCCCCGAGCAGTTCTTC. Translation gives CASSLGGGRFVPEQFF.

The chain carries TRBV6-5 and TRBJ2-1, with TRBD2 matching 7 bases. Germline V gives CDR1 MNHEY, CDR2 SVGAGI. With V trimmed by 2 bases and J by 8 bases, 9 bases remained unmatched. This CDR3 region has 15 residues. CDR3 region: CASSYVTGGRDEQFF. The CDR3 DNA is TGTGCCAGCAGTTACGTTACGGGAGGCCGGGATGAGCAGTTCTTC.

The J gene is TRBJ1-1, the V gene TRBV5-1; weak D call: TRBD1 (5 bases). The CDR3 consists of 12 residues. The V end was cut by 0 bases, the J end by 10 bases, with 10 bases between. CDR1 SGHRS and CDR2 YFSETQ come from the germline V gene. The CDR3 coding sequence is TGCGCCAGCAGCTTGGCCCAGGGTGCAGCTTTCTTT. As protein: CASSLAQGAAFF.

This clonotype was seen repeatedly, ten times or more. CDR3 residues: CSARDPQRADTQYF. CDR3 in DNA: TGCAGTGCTAGAGACCCCCAAAGGGCAGATACGCAGTATTTT. The V call is TRBV20-1, the J call TRBJ2-3; D ambiguous. Trimming took 0 bases from V and 4 from J, leaving 11 bases between them. Germline V CDR1 and CDR2: DFQATT, SNEGSKA (reference sequence). There are 14 residues in the CDR3.